Shown below are 30 T cell receptor beta chains from a single sample sequenced in a study of Siglec-9 on CD8 T cells in melanoma. Method: immunoSEQ multiplex PCR; TCRdb's copy keeps in-frame clones and lacks some. The repertoire has over 30,000 clones, roughly 84% of them found once; the top ten carry around 1.7%. Sequencing was carried out using Siglec-9- CD8+ T cells sorted from blood. The receptor source for this set is a human donor in good health.

The genes are TRBV13 and TRBJ2-5; 11 bases line up with TRBD2. The CDR3 length is 16 residues. Germline values: CDR1 PRHDT, CDR2 FYEKMQ (reference sequence). J was trimmed by 5 bases and V by 5 bases; bases with no gene match: 10. CDR3 sequence reads: CASSGEKTSGEETQYF. As DNA, the CDR3 is TGTGCCAGCAGCGGGGAAAAGACTAGCGGGGAGGAGACCCAGTACTTC.

The chain carries TRBV28 and TRBJ1-1; maybe TRBD1 (6 bases). Trimming left V 4 bases short and J 1 base short, with 10 bases between. There are 14 residues in the CDR3. Germline lookup yields CDR1 MDHEN and CDR2 SYDVKM. CDR3 bases: TGTGCCAGCAGTTCTGACAGGCCGAACACTGAAGCTTTCTTT. Amino acid sequence: CASSSDRPNTEAFF.

The rearrangement links TRBV28 to TRBJ1-4, with D unresolved. Per the germline V gene, CDR1 is MDHEN and CDR2 is SYDVKM. The CDR3 is made up of 15 amino acids. The V gene lost 5 bases and the J gene lost 3 bases, with 13 bases spanning the gap. The CDR3 is CASSPYYRANEKLFF. The CDR3 DNA reads as TGTGCCAGCAGTCCTTATTACAGAGCTAATGAAAAACTGTTTTTT.

The V and J genes are TRBV28 and TRBJ2-7, with 8 nucleotides matching TRBD2. Germline CDR1 MDHEN, CDR2 SYDVKM. The trim removed 4 bases at V and 2 bases at J, leaving 7 bases unmatched. The CDR3 is 15 amino acids. The CDR3 coding sequence is TGTGCCAGCAGTTGGACACTAGCGGTTACCTACGAGCAGTACTTC. Residues: CASSWTLAVTYEQYF.

The CDR3 region is CASSLETGSTEAFF. The CDR3 DNA follows: TGCGCCAGCAGCTTGGAGACAGGGAGCACTGAAGCTTTCTTT. The gene calls are TRBV5-1 and TRBJ1-1; TRBD1 matches at 7 bases. This CDR3 region has 14 residues. Germline assignment: CDR1 SGHRS and CDR2 YFSETQ. With 0 bases clipped from V and 4 bases from J, the junction kept 3 bases outside the gene matches.

The J gene is TRBJ2-1, the V gene TRBV11-2; 12 bases agree with TRBD2. V lost 0 bases to trimming and J lost 2 bases; unmatched junction nucleotides: 8. This CDR3 is 19 amino acids long. The germline V gene encodes CDR1 SGHAT and CDR2 FQNNGV. The CDR3 loop is CASSLEPSGRASPYNEQFF. DNA for the CDR3: TGTGCCAGCAGCTTAGAACCTAGCGGGAGGGCCTCCCCCTACAATGAGCAGTTCTTC.

The rearrangement joins TRBV28 to TRBJ1-2; tentative D call: TRBD1 (6 bases). V gave up 3 bases and J gave up 8 bases, with 16 bases separating them. Germline CDR1 is MDHEN and CDR2 is SYDVKM. The CDR3 sequence is 14 residues long. The CDR3 here is CASSFSWGAQGYTF. As DNA, the CDR3 is TGTGCCAGCAGTTTCTCTTGGGGGGCGCAAGGCTACACCTTC.

This clone was seen more than once but under ten times. V is TRBV19 and J is TRBJ1-2; 8 bases map to TRBD1. V lost 6 bases to trimming and J lost 5 bases; unmatched junction nucleotides: 5. The CDR3 sequence is 13 residues long. Germline V gives CDR1 LNHDA, CDR2 SQIVND (reference sequence). In DNA form, the CDR3 reads TGTGCCAGTAGCGCTGACAGGGGATATGGCTACACCTTC. The encoded protein is CASSADRGYGYTF. The variable domain in full, completed from reference TRBV19 and TRBJ1-2, reads DGGITQSPKYLFRKEGQNVTLSCEQNLNHDAMYWYRQDPGQGLRLIYYSQIVNDFQKGDIAEGYSVSREKKESFPLTVTSAQKNPTAFYLCASSADRGYGYTFGSGTRLTVV.

V and J are TRBV28 and TRBJ2-6, with a possible D match to TRBD2 (5 bases). The CDR3 runs 20 residues. Germline V CDR1 and CDR2: MDHEN, SYDVKM. V lost 3 bases, J lost 0 bases, and 21 bases lay in between. The CDR3: CASSFEFEAGLLSGANVLTF. The CDR3 bases are TGTGCCAGCAGTTTCGAATTTGAGGCGGGCCTACTCTCTGGGGCCAACGTCCTGACTTTC.

The chain carries TRBV2 and TRBJ2-5; 7 nucleotides agree with TRBD2. Near its end, the DNA agrees better with TRBJ2-7, so the J call may be wrong. Germline V gene data show CDR1 as SNHLY and CDR2 as FYNNEI. This CDR3 contains 15 residues. The CDR3 region is CASSEGGGDYYEQYF. Here the CDR3 DNA reads TGTGCCAGCAGTGAAGGCGGGGGAGACTATTACGAGCAGTACTTC.

The chain employs TRBV2 and TRBJ1-1; no reliable D call. Trimming stripped 6 bases from V and 2 bases from J, with 13 bases between. The CDR3 is made up of 14 amino acids. Per germline, CDR1 SNHLY and CDR2 FYNNEI. The CDR3 here is CASSGQWENTEAFF. The CDR3 region has the DNA TGTGCCAGCAGCGGGCAATGGGAAAACACTGAAGCTTTCTTT.

This clone appeared once. The rearrangement links TRBV6-5 to TRBJ2-5, with D possibly being TRBD1 or TRBD2 (5 bases each). The germline V gene has CDR1 MNHEY and CDR2 SVGAGI. This CDR3 comprises 12 residues. V lost 7 bases, J lost 4 bases, and 10 bases lay in between. CDR3 sequence reads: CASNTGGETQYF. The CDR3 bases are TGTGCCAGCAATACTGGGGGAGAGACCCAGTACTTC.

In its sample, this clone was seen a few times. V and J are TRBV7-9 and TRBJ1-1; a possible D gene is TRBD1 (5 bases). The germline V and J ends were trimmed by 5 bases and 0 bases, with 13 bases remaining between them. This CDR3 contains 15 residues. The germline V gene has CDR1 SEHNR and CDR2 FQNEAQ (reference sequence). CDR3 amino acids: CASSPQQVLNTEAFF. In DNA, the CDR3 is TGTGCCAGCAGCCCCCAACAGGTCCTGAACACTGAAGCTTTCTTT.

This clone was found a few times. The rearrangement links TRBV6-5 to TRBJ1-1; weak D call: TRBD1 (5 bases). Deletions cut 2 bases from V and 4 bases from J, with 14 bases between. The CDR3 contains 15 residues. The V gene's germline CDR1 is MNHEY and CDR2 SVGAGI. The CDR3 region is CASSYTGHEFTEAFF. The CDR3 DNA is TGTGCCAGCAGTTACACGGGGCATGAGTTCACTGAAGCTTTCTTT.

The genes are TRBV6-6 and TRBJ2-3; D possibly corresponds to TRBD1 (6 bases). Germline V gene data show CDR1 as MNHNY and CDR2 as SVGAGI (reference sequence). The CDR3 extends over 11 amino acids. With 8 bases removed from V and 6 bases from J, the gap between germline ends came to 9 bases. Here the CDR3 reads CASGGWDTQYF. The CDR3 DNA is TGTGCCAGCGGGGGCTGGGATACGCAGTATTTT.

This chain connects TRBV30 to TRBJ1-1; no clear D. Germline loops: CDR1 GTSNPN, CDR2 SVGIG (reference sequence). The length of the CDR3 is 12 residues. V lost 2 bases, J lost 2 bases, and 6 bases lay in between. The CDR3 bases are TGTGCCTGGAGTATTGTTAACACTGAAGCTTTCTTT. It translates to CAWSIVNTEAFF.

The chain links TRBV5-6 to TRBJ2-1; 10 bases match TRBD2. CDR1 and CDR2 (germline): SGHDT, YYEEEE. The CDR3 has 16 amino acids. After removal of 2 bases from V and 2 bases from J, the junction contained 4 bases not matched to a gene. CDR3 loop: CASSFLAGVTYNEQFF. The CDR3 coding sequence is TGTGCCAGCAGCTTCCTAGCGGGAGTAACCTACAATGAGCAGTTCTTC.

The chain is built from TRBV13 and TRBJ1-6; D is perhaps TRBD1 (6 bases). The CDR3 is 15 residues long. Germline-derived CDR1 and CDR2 are PRHDT and FYEKMQ (reference sequence). V was shortened by 5 bases and J by 3 bases, with 11 bases between the two germline ends. The DNA of the CDR3 is TGTGCCAGCAGCCTCTCAGGGGACTATAATTCACCCCTCCACTTT. Protein: CASSLSGDYNSPLHF.

This clone appeared once. V and J are TRBV5-4 and TRBJ2-7; 10 bases fit TRBD1. The CDR3 runs 14 residues. Trimming took 3 bases from V and 0 from J; bases not matched to a gene: 0. The germline CDR1 and CDR2 sequences are SGHNT and YYREEE (reference sequence). The CDR3 DNA sequence: TGTGCCAGCAGCTGGGACAGGGGCTCCTACGAGCAGTACTTC. This encodes CASSWDRGSYEQYF.

The chain is built from TRBV30 and TRBJ1-5, with 8 nucleotides matching TRBD1. CDR3 length equals 15 residues. The V segment lost 4 bases and the J segment 6 bases; nucleotides outside the gene matches: 11. The germline CDR1 and CDR2 sequences are GTSNPN and SVGIG (reference sequence). Written as DNA, the CDR3 is TGTGCCTGGAAAACGTCGACAGGGGCAGGTCAGCCCCAGCATTTT. Translation: CAWKTSTGAGQPQHF. The full variable domain, its missing parts supplied by reference TRBV30 and TRBJ1-5, is SQTIHQWPATLVQPVGSPLSLECTVEGTSNPNLYWYRQAAGRGLQLLFYSVGIGQISSEVPQNLSASRPQDRQFILSSKKLLLSDSGFYLCAWKTSTGAGQPQHFGDGTRLSIL.

The chain combines TRBV19 with TRBJ2-7; 9 bases match TRBD1. CDR1 and CDR2 from the germline V gene are LNHDA and SQIVND (reference sequence). The CDR3 has 14 amino acids. Germline trimming cut 3 bases from V and 7 bases from J; bases unmatched to any gene: 7. CDR3 residues: CASSIGTGSAEQYF. The CDR3 DNA is TGTGCCAGTAGTATTGGGACAGGGTCGGCGGAGCAGTACTTC. Using reference TRBV19 and TRBJ2-7 for the parts outside the CDR3, the full variable domain is DGGITQSPKYLFRKEGQNVTLSCEQNLNHDAMYWYRQDPGQGLRLIYYSQIVNDFQKGDIAEGYSVSREKKESFPLTVTSAQKNPTAFYLCASSIGTGSAEQYFGPGTRLTVT.

This chain connects TRBV9 to TRBJ2-7, with 8 bases fitting TRBD1. Germline V gene data show CDR1 as SGDLS and CDR2 as YYNGEE. This CDR3 spans 16 amino acids. The V segment lost 4 bases and the J segment 1 base; nucleotides outside the gene matches: 10. CDR3 residues: CASSPGTGRRSYEQYF. The CDR3 DNA reads TGTGCCAGCAGCCCAGGGACAGGCAGACGATCCTACGAGCAGTACTTC.

The rearrangement uses TRBV7-2 and TRBJ1-3; tentative D call: TRBD1 (5 bases). The ends were cut back, 2 bases at V and 1 base at J, with 9 bases in the middle. Germline values: CDR1 SGHTA, CDR2 FQGNSA. CDR3 length equals 15 residues. The CDR3 is CASSLSRVSGNTIYF. CDR3 nucleotide sequence: TGTGCCAGCAGCTTAAGCAGGGTTTCTGGAAACACCATATATTTT.

The chain couples TRBV6-6 to TRBJ1-5; D is undetermined. Deletions cut 7 bases from V and 3 bases from J, with 13 bases between. The CDR3 is 14 residues long. The germline V gene has CDR1 MNHNY and CDR2 SVGAGI (reference sequence). In nucleotides, the CDR3 is TGTGCCAGCACCGAAGGTGACCTCAATCAGCCCCAGCATTTT. Protein product: CASTEGDLNQPQHF.

This clone was found once. The gene calls are TRBV19 and TRBJ2-2; 10 bases fit TRBD2. The CDR3 runs 15 residues. V lost 2 bases and J lost 7; bases outside the gene matches: 4. Germline values: CDR1 LNHDA, CDR2 SQIVND (reference sequence). CDR3 in amino acids: CASSILAGVGGELFF. CDR3 bases: TGTGCCAGTAGTATACTAGCGGGGGTCGGCGGGGAGCTGTTTTTT.

The rearrangement uses TRBV27 and TRBJ1-1; D unresolved. There are 14 residues in the CDR3. Trimming stripped 2 bases from V and 0 bases from J, with 7 bases between. Germline V gene sequence: CDR1 MNHEY, CDR2 SMNVEV (reference sequence). In nucleotides, the CDR3 is TGTGCCAGCAGTTTAACAGCTTTGAACACTGAAGCTTTCTTT. Its translation is CASSLTALNTEAFF.

This clone was seen a single time. The chain uses TRBV27 and TRBJ2-1; D is undetermined. V gave up 6 bases and J gave up 3 bases, with 12 bases separating them. The germline V gene encodes CDR1 MNHEY and CDR2 SMNVEV (reference sequence). The CDR3 has 14 residues. The CDR3 sequence: CASSKEVNYNEQFF. DNA for the CDR3: TGTGCCAGCAGCAAAGAGGTTAACTACAATGAGCAGTTCTTC.

The V and J genes are TRBV7-6 and TRBJ2-7, with no clear D. V shed 6 bases and J shed 7 bases, with 10 bases lying between them. Per the germline V gene, CDR1 is SGHVS and CDR2 is FNYEAQ. The CDR3 consists of 11 residues. The CDR3 region has the DNA TGTGCCAGCAGTTCTAGTGGTGAGCAGTACTTC. Encoded protein: CASSSSGEQYF.

The chain is built from TRBV11-2 and TRBJ2-1; TRBD1 or TRBD2 may be the D gene (5 bases each). Trimming pared 5 bases from V and 9 bases from J, leaving 14 bases between. CDR3 size: 13 residues. CDR1 is SGHAT and CDR2 is FQNNGV in the germline V gene. CDR3 sequence: CASSGEGSGEQFF. The CDR3 nucleotides read TGTGCCAGCAGCGGCGAGGGGAGCGGTGAGCAGTTCTTC.

V usage is TRBV27 and J usage is TRBJ1-1; no reliable D call. The germline V and J ends were trimmed by 5 bases and 4 bases, with 14 bases remaining between them. Germline CDR1 is MNHEY and CDR2 is SMNVEV (reference sequence). The CDR3 has 14 amino acids. The CDR3 protein is CASSGWRASTEAFF. CDR3 in DNA: TGTGCCAGCAGTGGGTGGAGGGCTAGCACTGAAGCTTTCTTT.